This TCR beta chain stems from a study of radiotherapy plus CTLA-4 blockade in lung cancer. CDR1 and CDR2 (germline): MDHEN, SYDVKM. The CDR3 totals 16 residues. Trimming cost V 2 bases and J 1 base, with 11 bases left between them. The table came from immunoSEQ multiplex PCR; TCRdb's copy has only in-frame clones and leaves some out. The sample lists some 80,000 clones, 60% to 85% occurring once. The chain is built from TRBV28 and TRBJ2-2; D is perhaps TRBD2 (6 bases). Here the sequenced sample was peripheral blood, taken from a patient treated with radiotherapy plus ipilimumab. The sequence came from a human donor with non-small cell lung cancer whose response to radiotherapy plus ipilimumab could not be evaluated. Some clones in this sample may be carry-over from other donors' samples. The CDR3 protein is CASSLSGSGNTGELFF. The CDR3 DNA sequence: TGTGCCAGCAGTTTAAGCGGTAGCGGGAACACCGGGGAGCTGTTTTTT.